The source of this T cell receptor (beta chain) is a study of beta chain features in type 1 diabetes. Expressed TCRB transcripts got sequenced, as all isolated RNA was reverse transcribed. Naive, central memory and regulatory T cell samples yielded about 4 million reads on average. Method: immunoSEQ multiplex PCR; TCRdb's copy keeps in-frame clones and lacks some. The sample records about 330,000 clones, approximately 11% being singletons. Germline trimming cut 0 bases from V and 0 bases from J; bases unmatched to any gene: 4. Germline values: CDR1 KGHSH, CDR2 LQKENI. CDR3 length equals 16 residues. As to this clone: Other DNA sequences from this sample encode an identical CDR3 as well.

The TCR originated in a young woman in good health. The sample taken for sequencing was naive CD4+ T cells from blood. The chain has TRBV18 and TRBJ1-1, with 7 bases aligning to TRBD1. This CDR3 is CASSPPRDRMNTEAFF. The CDR3 coding sequence is TGTGCCAGCTCACCACCTCGGGACAGAATGAACACTGAAGCTTTCTTT.